The 10 T cell receptor beta chains reported below all come from one sample, sequenced in a study of blood T cell repertoires in COVID-19. Sequencing was performed with immunoSEQ multiplex PCR; in TCRdb, only in-frame clones are kept and a portion is missing. The sample holds about 160,000 clones, roughly 93% seen once. The specimen was peripheral blood. The receptors shown here come from a man aged 18 to 29 with acute or convalescent COVID-19.

This clone was observed a few times. The V and J genes are TRBV27 and TRBJ1-4; maybe TRBD1 (6 bases). V lost 3 bases to trimming and J lost 7 bases, with 12 bases between them. Germline lookup yields CDR1 MNHEY and CDR2 SMNVEV (reference sequence). The CDR3 extends over 14 amino acids. This CDR3 is CASSFQGKGEKLFF. DNA of the CDR3: TGTGCCAGCAGTTTCCAGGGGAAGGGTGAAAAACTGTTTTTT.

This rearrangement joins TRBV18 to TRBJ1-1; 7 bases map to TRBD1. This CDR3 comprises 19 residues. Per the germline V gene, CDR1 is KGHSH and CDR2 is LQKENI. The V and J ends lost 3 bases and 0 bases, in that order; junction bases with no gene match: 16. Here the CDR3 reads CASSPFSGQAVGVNTEAFF. CDR3 bases: TGTGCCAGCTCACCCTTTAGCGGACAGGCGGTCGGCGTGAACACTGAAGCTTTCTTT.

V gene TRBV6-5 combines with J gene TRBJ2-5, with 16 bases fitting TRBD2. Per germline, CDR1 MNHEY and CDR2 SVGAGI. The CDR3 is 15 residues long. Unmatched junction bases numbered 2, after V lost 6 bases and J lost 4 bases. The CDR3 bases are TGTGCCAGCAGGGGACTAGCGGGGGGGCGAGAGACCCAGTACTTC. This translates into CASRGLAGGRETQYF.

V usage is TRBV14 and J usage is TRBJ1-4; D unresolved. From germline, CDR1 is SGHDN and CDR2 FVKESK. There are 14 residues in the CDR3. The V and J ends lost 4 bases and 3 bases respectively, with 9 bases between them. This CDR3 is CASSRFRANEKLFF. The CDR3 region has the DNA TGTGCCAGCAGCCGTTTCCGGGCTAATGAAAAACTGTTTTTT.

The V call is TRBV5-1, the J call TRBJ1-5; 8 bases fit TRBD1. CDR1 is SGHRS, CDR2 YFSETQ, per germline. The CDR3 totals 14 residues. V lost 3 bases to trimming and J lost 7 bases; unmatched junction nucleotides: 6. The CDR3 region is CASSSGQGDQPQHF. The CDR3 DNA reads as TGCGCCAGCAGCTCAGGACAGGGAGACCAGCCCCAGCATTTT. The variable domain in full, with the rest retrieved from reference TRBV5-1 and TRBJ1-5, is KAGVTQTPRYLIKTRGQQVTLSCSPISGHRSVSWYQQTPGQGLQFLFEYFSETQRNKGNFPGRFSGRQFSNSRSEMNVSTLELGDSALYLCASSSGQGDQPQHFGDGTRLSIL.

V and J are TRBV27 and TRBJ1-4; D is possibly TRBD1 (5 bases). The CDR3 is 15 residues long. V was shortened by 2 bases and J by 6 bases, with 13 bases between the two germline ends. Germline CDR1 reads MNHEY; CDR2 reads SMNVEV (reference sequence). CDR3 coding DNA: TGTGCCAGCAGTTTAAAAGGGGCAGTAGATGAAAAACTGTTTTTT. Translation: CASSLKGAVDEKLFF. The full variable domain, in which reference TRBV27 and TRBJ1-4 provide the parts outside the CDR3, is EAQVTQNPRYLITVTGKKLTVTCSQNMNHEYMSWYRQDPGLGLRQIYYSMNVEVTDKGDVPEGYKVSRKEKRNFPLILESPSPNQTSLYFCASSLKGAVDEKLFFGSGTQLSVL.

V and J are TRBV11-3 and TRBJ2-2; 8 bases are shared with TRBD1. The V and J ends lost 1 base and 5 bases, in that order; junction bases with no gene match: 3. The germline V gene has CDR1 SGHNT and CDR2 YENEEA. This CDR3 region has 15 residues. CDR3: CASSLGTGRTGELFF. For the CDR3, the DNA is TGTGCCAGCAGCTTAGGGACAGGGAGGACCGGGGAGCTGTTTTTT.

The gene calls are TRBV30 and TRBJ2-5, with 7 nucleotides matching TRBD2. CDR3 length: 15 amino acids. Germline CDR1 is GTSNPN and CDR2 is SVGIG (reference sequence). V lost 4 bases, J lost 5 bases, and 13 bases stayed unmatched. The CDR3 spells CAWKPKRGGWETQYF. The CDR3 DNA follows: TGTGCCTGGAAGCCAAAGCGGGGAGGGTGGGAGACCCAGTACTTC.

The chain couples TRBV6-5 to TRBJ2-1; 7 nucleotides align to TRBD2. Germline V gene sequence: CDR1 MNHEY, CDR2 SVGAGI. The CDR3 covers 14 residues. V lost 2 bases, J lost 9 bases, and 7 bases stayed unmatched. The CDR3 coding sequence is TGTGCCAGCAGTTACGATCGACTAGCTGTTGAGCAGTTCTTC. Translated, it gives CASSYDRLAVEQFF.

This clone was seen once. V usage is TRBV6-1 and J usage is TRBJ2-5; TRBD1 agrees at 8 bases. CDR3 length: 14 amino acids. The V segment lost 2 bases and the J segment 7 bases; nucleotides outside the gene matches: 6. Germline V gives CDR1 MNHNS, CDR2 SASEGT. Here the CDR3 DNA reads TGTGCCAGCAGTGAAAGGCAGGGGGCAAGGACCCAGTACTTC. This encodes CASSERQGARTQYF.